The present T cell receptor beta chain was sequenced within a study of vaccination and CD4 T cells after COVID-19. An Oncomine TCR Beta short-read assay was used to sequence the DNA from cultured CD4+ T cells. Via MiXCR, TCRdb re-called the PCR reads, giving one row per CDR3 protein. The sample carries approximately 19,000 distinct CDR3 sequences, 48% recorded once. Treatment given: approximately nine-day PBMC culture with coronavirus spike peptide pools or control peptides (ViraFEST assay). Expanded clonotypes were found by TCR sequencing after peptide-pool stimulation (ViraFEST). Half of the medium was exchanged for fresh IL-2 medium, first on day 3 and then on day 7. As to this clonotype: The antigen remains undetermined.

This clonotype was sampled from a human donor who had recovered from COVID-19. The sample here was CD4+ T cells from blood, cultured in vitro, taken after SARS-CoV-2 vaccination.

The CDR3 reads CASSRGGGAHEQYF. The CDR3 nucleotides read TGTGCCAGCAGTAGGGGTGGGGGGGCCCACGAGCAGTACTTC. The chain has TRBV28 and TRBJ2-7; perhaps TRBD2 as D (7 bases). Germline assignment: CDR1 MDHEN and CDR2 SYDVKM. The CDR3 totals 14 residues. V was trimmed by 5 bases and J by 5 bases, leaving 16 bases between them.